Below, 28 T cell receptor beta chains from the same sample are listed, as sequenced in a study of T cell responses to AZD1222 COVID-19 vaccine. Clones were sequenced by immunoSEQ multiplex PCR, and TCRdb holds only the in-frame ones, with some missing. The sample comprises over 85,000 clones, roughly four fifths of which are singletons, and around 4.6% rests with the top ten. The material sequenced was peripheral blood, taken on day 0 of AZD1222 vaccination. The receptors derive from an adult in good health.

This chain links TRBV7-2 with TRBJ2-2; TRBD2 agrees at 7 bases. V lost 2 bases and J lost 0; bases outside the gene matches: 6. The germline V gene has CDR1 SGHTA and CDR2 FQGNSA. The CDR3 contains 17 residues. CDR3 amino acids: CASSLHPSGPNTGELFF. The DNA of the CDR3 is TGTGCCAGCAGCTTACATCCTAGCGGACCGAACACCGGGGAGCTGTTTTTT.

This clone was counted a few times. The genes are TRBV5-1 and TRBJ1-1; possibly TRBD1 for D (5 bases). V was cut by 0 bases and J by 4 bases, with 16 bases left in between. The CDR3 contains 16 residues. CDR1 and CDR2 from the germline V gene are SGHRS and YFSETQ. This chain's CDR3 is CASSLESGGISTEAFF. The DNA of the CDR3 is TGCGCCAGCAGCTTGGAAAGCGGGGGGATAAGCACTGAAGCTTTCTTT.

On this clone itself: At one end the junction does not follow the germline gene, possibly because of a read error. The genes are TRBV28 and TRBJ2-5, with 7 nucleotides matching TRBD2. Germline CDR1 and CDR2: MDHEN and SYDVKM. The CDR3 has 15 amino acids. The CDR3 sequence: CPSRPHGGGGETQYF. CDR3 in DNA: TGCCCCAGCCGCCCCCACGGCGGGGGAGGTGAGACCCAGTACTTC.

The V gene is TRBV6-5, the J gene TRBJ2-1; D is unclear. Germline assignment: CDR1 MNHEY and CDR2 SVGAGI. Between the trimmed V and J ends, which lost 0 bases and 6 bases, there was a span of 9 bases. The CDR3 covers 14 residues. Here the CDR3 DNA reads TGTGCCAGCAGTTACTCGTCTGGCCCCAATGAGCAGTTCTTC. As protein: CASSYSSGPNEQFF.

Of note for this clone: Within the sample, other DNA sequences also encode this same CDR3. CDR3 loop: CASSLSVANYGYTF. The CDR3 bases are TGTGCCAGCAGCTTAAGTGTAGCTAACTATGGCTACACCTTC. The rearrangement uses TRBV11-2 and TRBJ1-2; D is unclear. CDR1 is SGHAT, CDR2 FQNNGV, per germline. V lost 2 bases and J lost 0, with 7 bases in between. CDR3 size: 14 residues.

This chain connects TRBV19 to TRBJ1-1; weak D call: TRBD1 (5 bases). This CDR3 is built from 14 residues. Per the germline V gene, CDR1 is LNHDA and CDR2 is SQIVND (reference sequence). The V end was cut by 5 bases, the J end by 2 bases, with 12 bases between. CDR3 DNA sequence: TGTGCCAGTAGTGATGATGGGGGTAACACTGAAGCTTTCTTT. Translating it yields CASSDDGGNTEAFF.

The chain recombines TRBV11-3 with TRBJ2-2, with no clear D. The CDR3 runs to 12 residues. Germline V gene lookup returns CDR1 SGHNT and CDR2 YENEEA. The germline V and J ends were trimmed by 4 bases and 7 bases, with 7 bases remaining between them. DNA of the CDR3: TGTGCCAGCAGCTCTGTGGTCGGGGAGCTGTTTTTT. The encoded protein is CASSSVVGELFF.

This chain joins TRBV9 and TRBJ1-1; D uncertain. Germline V CDR1 and CDR2: SGDLS, YYNGEE. CDR3 length: 14 amino acids. Between the trimmed V and J ends, which lost 5 bases and 2 bases, there was a span of 13 bases. CDR3 residues: CASSLRWGNTEAFF. CDR3 in DNA: TGTGCCAGCAGTCTTAGATGGGGTAACACTGAAGCTTTCTTT. The full variable domain, with the rest looked up from reference TRBV9 and TRBJ1-1, is DSGVTQTPKHLITATGQRVTLRCSPRSGDLSVYWYQQSLDQGLQFLIQYYNGEERAKGNILERFSAQQFPDLHSELNLSSLELGDSALYFCASSLRWGNTEAFFGQGTRLTVV.

This chain links TRBV6-5 with TRBJ2-7; D gene uncertain. V was trimmed by 6 bases and J by 3 bases, leaving 9 bases between them. The CDR3 is 12 amino acids. Germline V CDR1 and CDR2: MNHEY, SVGAGI. In DNA, the CDR3 is TGTGCCAGCAGAGGCCTAGGCTACGAGCAGTACTTC. Translating it yields CASRGLGYEQYF.

The sample holds one count of this clone. The genes are TRBV5-6 and TRBJ1-3, with 9 bases lining up with TRBD1. Germline V lookup: CDR1 SGHDT, CDR2 YYEEEE. V shed 2 bases, J shed 3 bases, and the junction held 3 bases outside the gene matches. This CDR3 is built from 15 residues. The CDR3 region has the DNA TGTGCCAGCAGCTTAGGGACAGGGTTTGGAAACACCATATATTTT. Its protein product is CASSLGTGFGNTIYF.

A single count supports this clone. The chain couples TRBV6-5 to TRBJ1-2; D call uncertain. V was trimmed by 5 bases and J by 7 bases, leaving 11 bases between them. CDR1 and CDR2 from the germline V gene are MNHEY and SVGAGI. The CDR3 runs 12 residues. CDR3 DNA: TGTGCCAGCAGTACGGGGAGATCTGGCTACACCTTC. Protein product: CASSTGRSGYTF.

This clone was seen a few times. The V call is TRBV5-1, the J call TRBJ1-6, with D hard to call. The CDR3 totals 13 residues. The V gene lost 0 bases and the J gene lost 6 bases, with 4 bases spanning the gap. Germline-derived CDR1 and CDR2 are SGHRS and YFSETQ. CDR3 region: CASSLASNSPLHF. The CDR3, as DNA: TGCGCCAGCAGCTTGGCCAGTAATTCACCCCTCCACTTT.

The CDR3 nucleotides are TGTGCCAGTAGAGAGACAGGGACAGGCTACGAGCAGTACTTC. It encodes CASRETGTGYEQYF. This sequence joins TRBV19 and TRBJ2-7; 8 nucleotides agree with TRBD1. V was clipped by 6 bases and J by 3 bases; unmatched bases: 7. The CDR3 consists of 14 residues. Germline values: CDR1 LNHDA, CDR2 SQIVND (reference sequence).

V usage is TRBV3-1 (or the pseudogene TRBV3-2) and J usage is TRBJ2-7; D is undetermined. This CDR3 spans 11 amino acids. V was shortened by 5 bases and J by 0 bases, with 2 bases between the two germline ends. CDR1 is LGHDT, CDR2 YNNKEL, per germline (reference sequence). The CDR3 DNA sequence: TGTGCCAGCAGCATCTCCTACGAGCAGTACTTC. It translates to CASSISYEQYF.

This chain links TRBV15 with TRBJ2-3, with 10 bases identical to TRBD2. The CDR3 has 17 amino acids. From germline, CDR1 is LNHNV and CDR2 YYDKDF (reference sequence). V shed 0 bases and J 4 bases; nucleotides not matched to a gene: 7. CDR3 nucleotide sequence: TGTGCCACCAGCAGAGATCGGGTAGCGGGAGGTGCAGATACGCAGTATTTT. Its protein is CATSRDRVAGGADTQYF.

The chain uses TRBV5-6 and TRBJ1-1; D is uncertain. Trimming took off 3 bases at V and 1 base at J, with 7 bases between the two ends. CDR3 size: 13 residues. Germline V CDR1 and CDR2: SGHDT, YYEEEE. The CDR3 nucleotides are TGTGCCAGCAGCTACGCAGGGAACACTGAAGCTTTCTTT. This encodes CASSYAGNTEAFF.

V and J are TRBV11-2 and TRBJ1-1; perhaps TRBD1 as D (6 bases). V dropped 5 bases and J dropped 4 bases, with 17 bases sitting between them. The germline gives CDR1 SGHAT, CDR2 FQNNGV. The length of the CDR3 is 15 residues. DNA for the CDR3: TGTGCCAGCAGCCCCCTCGGGGGCTGGGTCACTGAAGCTTTCTTT. Residues: CASSPLGGWVTEAFF.

This clone was observed a few times. This chain links TRBV6-1 with TRBJ2-1; 13 nucleotides match TRBD2. V was pared by 4 bases and J by 10 bases, with 10 bases of the junction left unmatched. The CDR3 totals 16 residues. Per the germline V gene, CDR1 is MNHNS and CDR2 is SASEGT. The CDR3 protein is CASSGGGLAGVQEQFF. The CDR3 DNA reads TGTGCCAGCAGTGGAGGTGGACTAGCGGGAGTTCAGGAGCAGTTCTTC.

This chain joins TRBV6-6 and TRBJ1-5; 8 nucleotides line up with TRBD1. The CDR3 extends over 17 amino acids. Unmatched junction bases numbered 9, after V lost 5 bases and J lost 0 bases. In germline, CDR1 is MNHNY, CDR2 SVGAGI (reference sequence). CDR3 protein: CASSPLTGAISNQPQHF. CDR3 in DNA: TGTGCCAGCAGTCCTCTGACAGGGGCCATTAGCAATCAGCCCCAGCATTTT.

This sequence joins TRBV9 and TRBJ2-1; 9 nucleotides align to TRBD1. The CDR3 is 16 amino acids. The J segment lost 8 bases and the V segment lost 1 base, leaving 10 bases of the junction unmatched. Germline lookup yields CDR1 SGDLS and CDR2 YYNGEE. The CDR3 DNA is TGTGCCAGCAGCGTAATCTCGGGACAGGGTCTCGATGAGCAGTTCTTC. Amino acids: CASSVISGQGLDEQFF.

The chain couples TRBV19 to TRBJ1-5; D is unclear. This CDR3 spans 13 amino acids. The V end lost 5 bases, the J end lost 3 bases, and 8 bases lay between the germline ends. Germline CDR1 is LNHDA and CDR2 is SQIVND (reference sequence). The CDR3 DNA reads as TGTGCCAGTAGTGTCGGGGTCAATCAGCCCCAGCATTTT. It yields the protein CASSVGVNQPQHF.

V gene TRBV5-5 combines with J gene TRBJ1-1; TRBD1 is a possible D gene (5 bases). V lost 3 bases to trimming and J lost 1 base, with 10 bases between them. CDR3 length: 14 residues. The germline V gene has CDR1 SGHKS and CDR2 YYEKEE (reference sequence). CDR3 DNA sequence: TGTGCCAGCAGCTCCATGACAGCGAACACTGAAGCTTTCTTT. Translation gives CASSSMTANTEAFF.

The rearrangement uses TRBV18 and TRBJ1-2, with 9 bases fitting TRBD1. Trimming took 0 bases from V and 3 from J; bases not matched to a gene: 5. In germline, CDR1 is KGHSH, CDR2 LQKENI. CDR3 length: 16 amino acids. The CDR3 nucleotides are TGTGCCAGCTCACCACCGGGACAGGGACTGGACTATGGCTACACCTTC. Protein: CASSPPGQGLDYGYTF.

The chain uses TRBV2 and TRBJ2-7, with D possibly TRBD2 on 5 matching bases. Germline-derived CDR1 and CDR2 are SNHLY and FYNNEI. This CDR3 is built from 12 residues. V lost 7 bases and J 5 bases, leaving 12 bases between the germline ends. The CDR3 sequence is CASNGEGNEQYF. The CDR3 DNA sequence: TGTGCCAGCAACGGAGAGGGTAACGAGCAGTACTTC.

The chain links TRBV29-1 to TRBJ1-2; possibly TRBD1 for D (5 bases). Germline V lookup: CDR1 SQVTM, CDR2 ANQGSEA. Trimming took off 7 bases at V and 6 bases at J, with 18 bases between the two ends. The CDR3 length is 13 residues. CDR3 DNA sequence: TGCAGCGCCCGAGGGGCTCTAACCAATGGCTACACCTTC. Amino acids: CSARGALTNGYTF. The full variable domain, completed using reference TRBV29-1 and TRBJ1-2, is SAVISQKPSRDICQRGTSLTIQCQVDSQVTMMFWYRQQPGQSLTLIATANQGSEATYESGFVIDKFPISRPNLTFSTLTVSNMSPEDSSIYLCSARGALTNGYTFGSGTRLTVV.

This clone was recorded only once. The J gene is TRBJ2-7, the V gene TRBV6-4; 8 bases fit TRBD2. The CDR3 covers 14 residues. After removal of 7 bases from V and 4 bases from J, the junction contained 9 bases not matched to a gene. CDR1 and CDR2 from the germline V gene are MRHNA and SNTAGT. CDR3 region: CASIGGESGYEQYF. The DNA for the CDR3 is TGTGCCAGCATCGGGGGGGAATCGGGTTACGAGCAGTACTTC.

The chain links TRBV4-3 to TRBJ1-4; D call uncertain. CDR1 and CDR2 (germline): LGHNA, YSLEER. Between the trimmed V and J ends, which lost 1 base and 2 bases, there was a span of 8 bases. The CDR3 consists of 15 residues. This chain's CDR3 is CASSQVMGTNEKLFF. The CDR3 DNA is TGCGCCAGCAGCCAAGTTATGGGGACTAATGAAAAACTGTTTTTT.

This chain uses TRBV7-2 with TRBJ1-6; D may be TRBD1 (5 bases). The CDR3 sequence is 15 residues long. Trimming cost V 5 bases and J 5 bases, with 13 bases left between them. The germline V gene encodes CDR1 SGHTA and CDR2 FQGNSA. The CDR3, as DNA: TGTGCCAGCAGCCCCCAGGGAAAGAATAATTCACCCCTCCACTTT. It codes for CASSPQGKNNSPLHF.